Detailed here is one T cell receptor (beta chain). The antigen remains unidentified. The data were taken from a study of vaccination and CD4 T cells after COVID-19. Whole-study context: Cells were stimulated with overlapping spike peptides from SARS-CoV-2, HCoV-NL63, HCoV-OC43 and HCoV-229E. The control cultures got either a CEFX pool, an HIV-1 Nef pool, or no peptide at all.

Once obtained from cultured CD4+ T cells, the DNA was sequenced using the Oncomine TCR Beta short-read assay. Each CDR3 protein is one row after TCRdb ran MiXCR on the PCR reads. The sample includes under 3,000 distinct CDR3 sequences, roughly 24% of them seen just once. Treatment reported: roughly 10-day PBMC culture with coronavirus spike peptide pools or control peptides (ViraFEST assay). Two million PBMCs went into each well for culture with 8 to 10 IU/ml IL-2 and 10 ug/ml peptide pools. Trimming at V came to 3 bases and at J to 4 bases, leaving 6 bases not matched to a gene. CDR3 size: 14 residues. Germline-derived CDR1 and CDR2 are KGHSH and LQKENI.

The chain has TRBV18 and TRBJ2-7, with TRBD1 matching 7 bases. This TCR was recovered from a human donor who had recovered from COVID-19. Sequenced: CD4+ T cells from blood, cultured in vitro. The CDR3 DNA reads as TGTGCCAGCTCACCCCGACAGGGTTTGTACGAGCAGTACTTC. Translation gives CASSPRQGLYEQYF.